These 29 T cell receptor beta chains came from one sample sequenced in a study of technical replicates of blood from a handful of donors. Using immunoSEQ multiplex PCR, the repertoire was profiled, and TCRdb retains in-frame clones only, with some absent. The sample consists of approximately 79,000 clones, around 97% of them appearing once. The sample taken for sequencing was T cells isolated from PBMCs. The receptors were gathered from a human donor in good health.

The chain employs TRBV7-9 and TRBJ2-7, with a weak D call TRBD1 (7 bases). Trimming removed 4 bases at V and 2 bases at J, with 18 bases between. This CDR3 has 16 residues. The V gene's germline CDR1 is SEHNR and CDR2 FQNEAQ (reference sequence). The CDR3: CASSYTSEGAAYEQYF. CDR3 coding DNA: TGTGCCAGCAGCTATACGTCGGAGGGGGCCGCCTACGAGCAGTACTTC.

CDR3 sequence reads: CASSYQGLSTDTQYF. DNA of the CDR3: TGTGCCAGCAGTTATCAAGGACTGAGCACAGATACGCAGTATTTT. The V call is TRBV6-5, the J call TRBJ2-3; D may be TRBD2 (5 bases). The CDR3 is made up of 15 amino acids. Germline V gives CDR1 MNHEY, CDR2 SVGAGI. Between the trimmed V and J ends, which lost 3 bases and 0 bases, there was a span of 10 bases.

V usage is TRBV12-5 and J usage is TRBJ1-5; D unresolved. CDR1 and CDR2 (germline): LGHNT, FRNRAP. V gave up 2 bases and J gave up 2 bases, with 4 bases separating them. This CDR3 region has 13 residues. The CDR3 loop is CASGLPGNQPQHF. CDR3 nucleotides: TGTGCTAGTGGTTTGCCGGGCAATCAGCCCCAGCATTTT.

This sequence joins TRBV7-8 and TRBJ2-7; D remains unclear. This CDR3 is 17 amino acids long. Between the trimmed V and J ends, which lost 0 bases and 0 bases, there was a span of 15 bases. Germline CDR1 SGHVS, CDR2 FQNEAQ. The CDR3 DNA follows: TGTGCCAGCAGCTTAGCGGTGGCGGCGATAAGCTCCTACGAGCAGTACTTC. It encodes CASSLAVAAISSYEQYF.

The genes are TRBV5-1 and TRBJ1-1; D gene unclear. From germline, CDR1 is SGHRS and CDR2 YFSETQ. The CDR3 totals 13 residues. V was trimmed by 5 bases and J by 7 bases, leaving 15 bases between them. CDR3 DNA sequence: TGCGCCAGCAGGCCCAACGCAGGCATTGAAGCTTTCTTT. Protein product: CASRPNAGIEAFF.

This clone was seen once. V is TRBV15 and J is TRBJ2-3; the D gene is possibly TRBD1 (5 bases). This CDR3 comprises 18 residues. Germline V CDR1 and CDR2: LNHNV, YYDKDF (reference sequence). V shed 1 base and J shed 1 base, with 18 bases lying between them. CDR3 in amino acids: CATSRGFGAGAGTDTQYF. In DNA, the CDR3 is TGTGCCACCAGCAGAGGTTTTGGGGCTGGGGCTGGCACAGATACGCAGTATTTT.

The chain carries TRBV7-6 and TRBJ1-4; D gene ambiguous. The CDR3 is 14 residues long. CDR1 and CDR2 (germline): SGHVS, FNYEAQ. Trimming removed 5 bases at V and 3 bases at J, with 10 bases between. The chain's CDR3 is CASSPSSANEKLFF. As DNA, the CDR3 is TGTGCCAGCAGCCCCTCCAGTGCTAATGAAAAACTGTTTTTT.

This clone was observed a single time. The V gene is TRBV5-4, the J gene TRBJ2-2, with a weak D call TRBD1 (6 bases). CDR1 is SGHNT and CDR2 is YYREEE in the germline V gene (reference sequence). V lost 4 bases to trimming and J lost 6 bases, with 16 bases between them. CDR3 size: 15 residues. The DNA of the CDR3 is TGTGCCAGCAGCCCTCAGGGGTCAGTCTCCGGGGAGCTGTTTTTT. It codes for CASSPQGSVSGELFF.

V and J are TRBV29-1 and TRBJ2-2; 9 nucleotides match TRBD1. Unmatched junction bases numbered 0, after V lost 1 base and J lost 6 bases. The CDR3 has 13 residues. From germline, CDR1 is SQVTM and CDR2 ANQGSEA. The CDR3 spells CSVEGTGAGELFF. The CDR3 region has the DNA TGCAGCGTTGAAGGGACAGGGGCCGGGGAGCTGTTTTTT.

CDR3 in DNA: TGTGCCAGCAGCCAATTCAGGGGCGGCCAAGAGACCCAGTACTTC. It codes for CASSQFRGGQETQYF. V and J are TRBV4-2 and TRBJ2-5; perhaps TRBD1 as D (6 bases). This CDR3 region has 15 residues. The V end lost 2 bases, the J end lost 1 base, and 11 bases lay between the germline ends. The germline CDR1 and CDR2 sequences are LGHNA and YNFKEQ.

The chain uses TRBV4-1 and TRBJ2-1, with D perhaps matching TRBD2 (6 bases). This CDR3 is built from 16 residues. The germline CDR1 and CDR2 sequences are MGHRA and YSYEKL. V lost 6 bases and J lost 6, with 21 bases in between. The CDR3 loop reads CASSRARDSPGNEQFF. The CDR3 DNA sequence: TGCGCCAGCAGTCGAGCCCGGGACTCCCCGGGCAATGAGCAGTTCTTC.

The chain uses TRBV7-2 and TRBJ2-1; 10 bases map to TRBD2. V lost 6 bases, J lost 6 bases, and 5 bases stayed unmatched. Germline V gives CDR1 SGHTA, CDR2 FQGNSA. This CDR3 has 14 amino acids. The CDR3 reads CASRLAGNANEQFF. In DNA form, the CDR3 reads TGTGCCAGCAGACTAGCGGGAAACGCCAATGAGCAGTTCTTC.

In this sample, this clone turned up a few times. The chain is built from TRBV5-1 and TRBJ1-2; D gene ambiguous. The CDR3 runs 12 residues. The V gene lost 0 bases and the J gene lost 4 bases, with 4 bases spanning the gap. CDR1 SGHRS and CDR2 YFSETQ come from the germline V gene. CDR3 sequence reads: CASSLDSYGYTF. The CDR3 bases are TGCGCCAGCAGCTTGGACAGCTATGGCTACACCTTC.

V usage is TRBV10-1 and J usage is TRBJ1-2; a possible D gene is TRBD1 (5 bases). The CDR3 loop spans 16 amino acids. With 5 bases removed from V and 6 bases from J, the gap between germline ends came to 22 bases. Germline V gene sequence: CDR1 WNHNN, CDR2 SYGVQD (reference sequence). CDR3 residues: CASSSTTRDLTNGYTF. As DNA, the CDR3 is TGCGCCAGCAGTTCTACTACCCGGGACTTAACAAATGGCTACACCTTC.

The J gene is TRBJ1-5, the V gene TRBV6-5; TRBD1 agrees at 8 bases. The CDR3 is 13 amino acids. Losses at the gene ends were 6 bases for V and 6 bases for J; bases not matched to a gene: 4. Germline V gives CDR1 MNHEY, CDR2 SVGAGI. CDR3 sequence (DNA): TGTGCCAGCAGACGACAGGGGAGTCAGCCCCAGCATTTT. It yields the protein CASRRQGSQPQHF.

The chain carries TRBV27 and TRBJ2-4; 9 nucleotides agree with TRBD1. Per germline, CDR1 MNHEY and CDR2 SMNVEV (reference sequence). Losses at the gene ends were 4 bases for V and 3 bases for J; bases not matched to a gene: 10. The CDR3 length is 17 residues. The CDR3 protein is CASSSRNRGLGKNIQYF. CDR3 in DNA: TGTGCCAGCAGTTCTAGGAACAGGGGGCTGGGCAAAAACATTCAGTACTTC.

V is TRBV6-5 and J is TRBJ2-1, with a possible D match to TRBD1 (5 bases). The CDR3 covers 11 residues. V was shortened by 7 bases and J by 4 bases, with 5 bases between the two germline ends. Germline CDR1 is MNHEY and CDR2 is SVGAGI. This chain's CDR3 is CASTGYNEQFF. The CDR3 DNA reads TGTGCCAGCACAGGGTACAATGAGCAGTTCTTC.

J is TRBJ1-1 and V is TRBV14; D is unclear. Germline CDR1 reads SGHDN; CDR2 reads FVKESK. V lost 2 bases to trimming and J lost 1 base, with 17 bases between them. This CDR3 is 17 amino acids long. This CDR3 is CASSQTVSRLRNTEAFF. Written as DNA, the CDR3 is TGTGCCAGCAGCCAAACCGTATCTAGACTCAGGAACACTGAAGCTTTCTTT.

The rearrangement links TRBV9 to TRBJ1-2; the D is unclear. V shed 3 bases and J shed 8 bases, with 11 bases lying between them. Germline CDR1 and CDR2: SGDLS and YYNGEE. The CDR3 extends over 12 amino acids. The CDR3 here is CASSGGRGGYTF. The DNA for the CDR3 is TGTGCCAGCAGCGGTGGGCGTGGGGGCTACACCTTC.

The gene calls are TRBV11-3 and TRBJ2-3, with TRBD2 identical over 7 bases. The germline gives CDR1 SGHNT, CDR2 YENEEA. Trimming at V came to 2 bases and at J to 6 bases, leaving 8 bases not matched to a gene. The CDR3 loop spans 15 amino acids. CDR3 nucleotides: TGTGCCAGCAGCTTATATGGGAGGGTCCGCGATACGCAGTATTTT. Protein product: CASSLYGRVRDTQYF. Complete variable domain (other parts from reference TRBV11-3 and TRBJ2-3): EAGVVQSPRYKIIEKKQPVAFWCNPISGHNTLYWYLQNLGQGPELLIRYENEEAVDDSQLPKDRFSAERLKGVDSTLKIQPAELGDSAVYLCASSLYGRVRDTQYFGPGTRLTVL.

The CDR3 region is CASSLVALAQQFF. Written as DNA, the CDR3 is TGTGCCAGCAGCTTAGTGGCTCTAGCCCAGCAGTTCTTC. The J gene is TRBJ2-1, the V gene TRBV7-2; a weak D match, TRBD2 (5 bases). This CDR3 contains 13 residues. Germline V gene sequence: CDR1 SGHTA, CDR2 FQGNSA. Between the trimmed V and J ends, which lost 1 base and 11 bases, there was a span of 12 bases.

The genes are TRBV2 and TRBJ2-1, with TRBD2 identical over 7 bases. The CDR3 loop spans 17 amino acids. V gave up 6 bases and J gave up 0 bases; unmatched junction bases: 11. Germline V gene lookup returns CDR1 SNHLY and CDR2 FYNNEI. In DNA, the CDR3 is TGTGCCAGCAGAGATACCGGGACTAAGAGCTCCTACAATGAGCAGTTCTTC. Translated: CASRDTGTKSSYNEQFF.

The genes are TRBV9 and TRBJ2-7; 10 bases map to TRBD1. CDR1 and CDR2 from the germline V gene are SGDLS and YYNGEE. This CDR3 has 14 residues. The V and J ends lost 2 bases and 4 bases, in that order; junction bases with no gene match: 3. The DNA for the CDR3 is TGTGCCAGCAGCGTGGACAGGGGGGATTACGAGCAGTACTTC. Translation: CASSVDRGDYEQYF.

The V and J genes are TRBV19 and TRBJ2-5, with 10 bases fitting TRBD1. V shed 6 bases and J 5 bases; nucleotides not matched to a gene: 3. This CDR3 has 13 amino acids. Germline V gene data show CDR1 as LNHDA and CDR2 as SQIVND (reference sequence). In DNA, the CDR3 is TGTGCCAGTAGGACAGGGGGCGCGGAGACCCAGTACTTC. Translated: CASRTGGAETQYF.

The CDR3 spells CASSRPGFYEQYF. CDR3 sequence (DNA): TGCGCCAGCAGCCGACCAGGGTTCTACGAGCAGTACTTC. This chain links TRBV4-1 with TRBJ2-7; possibly TRBD1 for D (5 bases). The germline V and J ends were trimmed by 4 bases and 3 bases, with 10 bases remaining between them. The CDR3 totals 13 residues. CDR1 is MGHRA and CDR2 is YSYEKL in the germline V gene.

The chain couples TRBV18 to TRBJ2-1; no clear D. Trimming cost V 6 bases and J 6 bases, with 15 bases left between them. CDR3 length: 14 amino acids. Germline values: CDR1 KGHSH, CDR2 LQKENI. Written as DNA, the CDR3 is TGTGCCAGCTCTCCAATAAGTCTAGTCAATGAGCAGTTCTTC. Protein: CASSPISLVNEQFF.

The gene calls are TRBV30 and TRBJ2-2, with unresolved D. With 4 bases removed from V and 0 bases from J, the gap between germline ends came to 9 bases. The germline gives CDR1 GTSNPN, CDR2 SVGIG (reference sequence). CDR3 length equals 14 residues. The CDR3 region has the DNA TGTGCCTGGAAGCGCCTAGCGAACACCGGGGAGCTGTTTTTT. Protein: CAWKRLANTGELFF.

This clone appeared a single time. V usage is TRBV27 and J usage is TRBJ1-1, with D possibly being TRBD1 (5 bases). The CDR3 length is 14 residues. With 3 bases removed from V and 3 bases from J, the gap between germline ends came to 11 bases. Per germline, CDR1 MNHEY and CDR2 SMNVEV (reference sequence). Here the CDR3 reads CASSLGHLDTEAFF. In DNA form, the CDR3 reads TGTGCCAGCAGTTTGGGGCACCTTGACACTGAAGCTTTCTTT.

CDR3 region: CASSQQDYEQYF. In DNA, the CDR3 is TGTGCCAGCTCTCAACAGGACTACGAGCAGTACTTC. The V and J genes are TRBV18 and TRBJ2-7, with D possibly matching TRBD1 (5 bases). Trimming took 6 bases from V and 3 from J, leaving 9 bases between them. Germline V gene lookup returns CDR1 KGHSH and CDR2 LQKENI. There are 12 residues in the CDR3.